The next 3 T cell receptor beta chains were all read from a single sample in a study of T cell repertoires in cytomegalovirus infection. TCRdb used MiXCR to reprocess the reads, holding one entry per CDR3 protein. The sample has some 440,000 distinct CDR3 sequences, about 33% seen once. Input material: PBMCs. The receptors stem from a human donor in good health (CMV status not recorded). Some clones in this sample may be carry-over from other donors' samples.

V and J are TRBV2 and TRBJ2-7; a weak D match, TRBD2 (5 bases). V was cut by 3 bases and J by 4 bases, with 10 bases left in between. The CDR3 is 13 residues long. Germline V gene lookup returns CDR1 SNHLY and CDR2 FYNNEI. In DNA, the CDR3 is TGTGCCAGCAGTGACGGGGTCCGGTACGAGCAGTACTTC. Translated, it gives CASSDGVRYEQYF. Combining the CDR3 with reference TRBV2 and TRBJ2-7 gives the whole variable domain EPEVTQTPSHQVTQMGQEVILRCVPISNHLYFYWYRQILGQKVEFLVSFYNNEISEKSEIFDDQFSVERPDGSNFTLKIRSTKLEDSAMYFCASSDGVRYEQYFGPGTRLTVT.

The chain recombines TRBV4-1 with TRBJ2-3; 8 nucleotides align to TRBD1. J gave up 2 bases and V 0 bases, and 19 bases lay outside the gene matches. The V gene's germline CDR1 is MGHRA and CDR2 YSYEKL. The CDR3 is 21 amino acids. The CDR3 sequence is CASSQDVGQGRFLWSTDTQYF. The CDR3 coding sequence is TGCGCCAGCAGCCAAGATGTAGGACAGGGTAGGTTCCTATGGTCCACAGATACGCAGTATTTT.

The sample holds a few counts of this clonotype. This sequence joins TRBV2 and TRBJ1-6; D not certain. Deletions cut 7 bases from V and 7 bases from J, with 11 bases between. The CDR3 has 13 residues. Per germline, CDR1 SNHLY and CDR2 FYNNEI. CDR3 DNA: TGTGCCAGCACCCCGAACGCGAATTCACCCCTCCACTTT. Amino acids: CASTPNANSPLHF. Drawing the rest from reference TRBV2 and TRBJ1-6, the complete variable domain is EPEVTQTPSHQVTQMGQEVILRCVPISNHLYFYWYRQILGQKVEFLVSFYNNEISEKSEIFDDQFSVERPDGSNFTLKIRSTKLEDSAMYFCASTPNANSPLHFGNGTRLTVT.